Listed below are T cell receptor beta chains from one sample, sequenced in a study of cytomegalovirus exposure and HLA in healthy donors. Profiling relied on immunoSEQ multiplex PCR, and the TCRdb table lists in-frame clones only, not all of them. The data show 110,000 or so clones, 75% to 90% seen once. The sequenced sample consisted of PBMCs. The source is a man aged 18 to 29 in good health and CMV-seropositive. Each CDR3 is given with its conserved first and last residue. The D gene is left open where the match is weak. Not every row has a clone size; where given, it reads once, few, many or a size class.

D	V	size	J	DNA	CDR3
TRBD1	TRBV5-1	NA	TRBJ1-2	TGCGCCAGCAGCTTGGGGGACAGGATGAATGGCTACACCTTC	CASSLGDRMNGYTF
NA	TRBV19	NA	TRBJ1-2	TGTGCCAGTAGTCCCACTCAGCGGTATGGCTACACCTTC	CASSPTQRYGYTF
TRBD1	TRBV28	few	TRBJ2-5	TGTGCCAGCAGTTTCCGTAGGGGGCGCGGAGAGACCCAGTACTTC	CASSFRRGRGETQYF
TRBD1	TRBV11-2	NA	TRBJ1-1	TGTGCCAGCAGCTTAGTAAATGGTTTAGCAGGGGGCAAGGACACTGAAGCTTTCTTT	CASSLVNGLAGGKDTEAFF
NA	TRBV5-6	NA	TRBJ1-2	TGTGCCAGCAGCTTGAAAGGGGGTGGCTATGGCTACACCTTC	CASSLKGGGYGYTF
NA	TRBV6-5	NA	TRBJ1-1	TGTGCCAGCAGTTACTCGAAACAGGGTACCGACACTGAAGCTTTCTTT	CASSYSKQGTDTEAFF
NA	TRBV6-1	NA	TRBJ1-6	TGTGCCAGCAACCCCCGGACAGAAGGGAATTCACCCCTCCACTTT	CASNPRTEGNSPLHF
NA	TRBV7-9	NA	TRBJ1-2	TGTGCCAGCAGCTTCTATAGCGGAGGGGTAGGCGGCTACACCTTC	CASSFYSGGVGGYTF
TRBD1	TRBV9	NA	TRBJ2-2	TGTGCCAGCAGCGTGACAGGGGAACCAACCGGGGAGCTGTTTTTT	CASSVTGEPTGELFF
NA	TRBV27	NA	TRBJ2-7	TGTGCCAGCAGTTCTATTGGGGGGTTCGCCTCTCTACACTACGAGCAGTACTTC	CASSSIGGFASLHYEQYF
TRBD1	TRBV29-1	NA	TRBJ1-2	TGCAGCACCTCCCTGGCGGACAGGATGAGTGGCTACACCTTC	CSTSLADRMSGYTF
NA	TRBV27	NA	TRBJ2-2	TGTGCCAGCAGTCAACGGACACGGAACACCGGGGAGCTGTTTTTT	CASSQRTRNTGELFF
NA	TRBV15	NA	TRBJ1-1	TGTGCCACCAGCAGAGATCAGGAGGGAATGAACACTGAAGCTTTCTTT	CATSRDQEGMNTEAFF
NA	TRBV7-8	NA	TRBJ1-1	TGTGCCAGCAGCTTAGTCTCCGGGAACACTGAAGCTTTCTTT	CASSLVSGNTEAFF
NA	TRBV30	NA	TRBJ1-2	TGTGCCTGGATCCCTGGGGCCTATGGCTACACCTTC	CAWIPGAYGYTF
NA	TRBV19	NA	TRBJ1-1	TGTGCCAGTAAGGCAGGACGTGAGGCGGGTAAAGCTTTCTTT	CASKAGREAGKAFF
NA	TRBV5-4	NA	TRBJ2-7	TGTGCCAGCAGCTCAATGGGGCCCCTCTACGAGCAGTACTTC	CASSSMGPLYEQYF
TRBD1	TRBV27	few	TRBJ2-7	TGTGCCAGCAGTCCCGACACAGGGGGCTGGTACGAGCAGTACTTC	CASSPDTGGWYEQYF
NA	TRBV6-6	few	TRBJ1-6	TGTGCCAGCAGTCGGGGAGGGAGTTCACCCCTCCACTTT	CASSRGGSSPLHF
NA	TRBV2	NA	TRBJ1-1	TGTGCCTCGACACAGAACACTGAAGCTTTCTTT	CASTQNTEAFF
NA	TRBV5-6	NA	TRBJ2-3	TGTGCCAGCAGCCAGGGACTCATAAACGCAGATACGCAGTATTTT	CASSQGLINADTQYF
TRBD2	TRBV7-2	NA	TRBJ2-1	TGTGCCAGCAGCCCTAGCGGGTTTGCCTACAATGAGCAGTTCTTC	CASSPSGFAYNEQFF
NA	TRBV5-1	NA	TRBJ1-2	TGCGCCAGCAGCCTCTGGGGGGGCTCGGGCTATGGCTACACCTTC	CASSLWGGSGYGYTF
NA	TRBV11-2	NA	TRBJ1-2	TGTGCCAGCAGCCAGAACACCCGTCGGGGGGGCGGCTACACCTTC	CASSQNTRRGGGYTF
TRBD1	TRBV20-1	NA	TRBJ1-1	TGCAGTGCAGAGAGGGGGCGATCCCCTTCCTTT	CSAERGRSPSF
TRBD1	TRBV5-4	NA	TRBJ1-1	TGTGCCAGCAGCTCTTGGACAGGGGGGACTGAAGCTTTCTTT	CASSSWTGGTEAFF
NA	TRBV4-3	NA	TRBJ1-4	TGCGCCAGCAGCCAAGAGGGGACGGGAGAAGAAAAACTGTTTTTT	CASSQEGTGEEKLFF
TRBD2	TRBV13	NA	TRBJ2-4	TGTGCCAGCAGCTTAACCTACGGGAGGAACCTAGCCAAAAACATTCAGTACTTC	CASSLTYGRNLAKNIQYF
NA	TRBV2	NA	TRBJ2-5	TGTGCCAGCAGTGAACAGGGTGGGGAGGCCCAGTACTTC	CASSEQGGEAQYF
NA	TRBV4-3	NA	TRBJ2-7	TGCGCCAGCAGCCAAGACTTCGACAGGGGAGGGTACGAGCAGTACTTC	CASSQDFDRGGYEQYF
NA	TRBV19	few	TRBJ1-4	TGTGCCAGTAGCCTCAACGTAGGGGGTGAAAAACTGTTTTTT	CASSLNVGGEKLFF
NA	TRBV29-1	NA	TRBJ1-1	TGCAGCGTTCAAGCCAACATGAACACTGAAGCTTTCTTT	CSVQANMNTEAFF
TRBD1	TRBV28	NA	TRBJ2-2	TGTGCCAGCAGTCTCCGGGACAGGGGTATCGGGGAGCTGTTTTTT	CASSLRDRGIGELFF
TRBD1	TRBV5-6	NA	TRBJ1-1	TGTGCCAGCAGCTGGACGCCGGGACAGGGGGGCTATCTGAACACTGAAGCTTTCTTT	CASSWTPGQGGYLNTEAFF
TRBD1	TRBV18	NA	TRBJ1-2	TGTGCCAGCTCCGGGGGGACAGGTCCTTATGGCTACACCTTC	CASSGGTGPYGYTF
NA	TRBV19	NA	TRBJ1-2	TGTGCCAGTAAGACCGGGGCAGCGGGTAGCTATGGCTACACCTTC	CASKTGAAGSYGYTF
TRBD1	TRBV7-2	NA	TRBJ2-5	TGTGCCAGCAGCCTCCCTGAAAGGGGGCAGGAGACCCAGTACTTC	CASSLPERGQETQYF
NA	TRBV5-1	NA	TRBJ1-2	TGCGCCAGCAGCTTGGCGGGATATGGCTACACCTTC	CASSLAGYGYTF
TRBD1	TRBV29-1	once	TRBJ2-7	TGCAGCGTTGGTACAGGGGCCTACGAGCAGTACTTC	CSVGTGAYEQYF
NA	TRBV6-1	NA	TRBJ2-5	TGTGCCAGCTGGAGGAGGGGTGAGACCCAGTACTTC	CASWRRGETQYF
TRBD2	TRBV7-2	NA	TRBJ2-7	TGTGCCAGCAGTTCTCCCGGGACTAGCACCTACGAGCAGTACTTC	CASSSPGTSTYEQYF
NA	TRBV5-1	NA	TRBJ1-6	TGCGCCAGCAGCTCCGGGAATTCACCCCTCCACTTT	CASSSGNSPLHF
TRBD2	TRBV19	NA	TRBJ2-5	TGTGCCAGTAGTTCCGCCGGGAGGGAGACCCAGTACTTC	CASSSAGRETQYF
TRBD2	TRBV5-6	NA	TRBJ2-1	TGTGCCAGCAGCGTGGGGACTAGCGGGGGCTCCTACAATGAGCAGTTCTTC	CASSVGTSGGSYNEQFF
TRBD1	TRBV5-1	NA	TRBJ2-5	TGCGCCAGCAGCTTGGGGGGGACAGAGGCCCAGTACTTC	CASSLGGTEAQYF
NA	TRBV11-2	NA	TRBJ2-7	TGTGCCAGCAGCCGAGACAGATACGAGCAGTACTTC	CASSRDRYEQYF
NA	TRBV11-2	NA	TRBJ2-7	TGTGCCAGCAGTTCAGGGTTGGGGGAGCAGTACTTC	CASSSGLGEQYF
NA	TRBV10-2	NA	TRBJ1-5	TGCGCCAGCAGTGATTTCGCAGACGGGGGGGTATATAGCAATCAGCCCCAGCATTTT	CASSDFADGGVYSNQPQHF
NA	TRBV14	NA	TRBJ1-1	TGTGCCAGCAGCCTGGGGCTGAAGGCCTCCCTTTCCTCTGAAGCTTTCTTT	CASSLGLKASLSSEAFF
NA	TRBV27	NA	TRBJ1-6	TGTGCCAGCTCCCGTTTTGAGCTTGGTTCACCCCTCCACTTT	CASSRFELGSPLHF
TRBD1	TRBV9	NA	TRBJ1-2	TGTGCCAGCAGCGTAGAGATCGACAGGGAGGTCCTCTATGGCTACACCTTC	CASSVEIDREVLYGYTF
NA	TRBV13	NA	TRBJ2-3	TGTGCCAGCAGCATGGGGGGGCCAGATACGCAGTATTTT	CASSMGGPDTQYF
TRBD1	TRBV5-6	NA	TRBJ1-1	TGTGCCAGCAGCTTTGGGACAGTGAACACTGAAGCTTTCTTT	CASSFGTVNTEAFF
TRBD1	TRBV7-9	NA	TRBJ2-7	TGTGCCAGCAGCCCCTCCAGGGGGCCTCATCCCTACGAGCAGTACTTC	CASSPSRGPHPYEQYF
NA	TRBV9	once	TRBJ2-7	TGTGCCAGCAGCGTCGGGGGCTCCTACGAGCAGTACTTC	CASSVGGSYEQYF
TRBD1	TRBV9	NA	TRBJ2-2	TGTGCCAGCAGCGTAGGGAAGGGGGCGACCACCGGGGAGCTGTTTTTT	CASSVGKGATTGELFF
TRBD2	TRBV7-9	NA	TRBJ2-3	TGTGCCAGCAGCTCCGGGACTAGGTCCCCAACAGATACGCAGTATTTT	CASSSGTRSPTDTQYF
NA	TRBV27	NA	TRBJ1-1	TGTGCCAGCAGTCTCACTGTCGGGTTGTCCACTGAAGCTTTCTTT	CASSLTVGLSTEAFF
NA	TRBV25-1	NA	TRBJ2-2	TGTGCCAGCAGTGATTACGGGAACACCGGGGAGCTGTTTTTT	CASSDYGNTGELFF
TRBD2	TRBV4-2	few	TRBJ2-7	TGTGCCAGCAGCCAAGATGGGACTAGCGGGCTCTCCTACGAGCAGTACTTC	CASSQDGTSGLSYEQYF